These 18 T cell receptor beta chains came from one sample sequenced in a study of T cells in narcolepsy. Sequencing was performed with immunoSEQ multiplex PCR; in TCRdb, only in-frame clones are kept and a portion is missing. In the table there are about 35,000 clones, around 80% of which are singletons. Sequences were obtained from memory (CD45RA-) CD4+ T cells from blood. The receptors were gathered from a human donor in good health.

The V gene is TRBV18, the J gene TRBJ1-4; 10 bases fit TRBD1. The CDR3 runs 14 residues. V was clipped by 6 bases and J by 7 bases; unmatched bases: 5. Germline CDR1 and CDR2: KGHSH and LQKENI. CDR3 residues: CASSQTGGSEKLFF. In DNA, the CDR3 is TGTGCCAGCTCCCAGACAGGGGGCAGTGAAAAACTGTTTTTT.

CDR3 amino acids: CAWKAGENYNEQFF. The DNA of the CDR3 is TGTGCCTGGAAGGCGGGAGAGAACTACAATGAGCAGTTCTTC. The chain carries TRBV30 and TRBJ2-1; TRBD2 matches at 7 bases. The ends lost 4 bases at V and 3 bases at J; junction bases unmatched: 6. CDR3 length: 14 residues. Germline V gene sequence: CDR1 GTSNPN, CDR2 SVGIG (reference sequence).

Written as DNA, the CDR3 is TGTGCCAGCAGTCCGGACTCTTCGAAAGAGACCCAGTACTTC. Its protein is CASSPDSSKETQYF. This chain joins TRBV14 and TRBJ2-5, with D possibly being TRBD2 (5 bases). V dropped 6 bases and J dropped 3 bases, with 14 bases sitting between them. This CDR3 has 14 amino acids. Germline assignment: CDR1 SGHDN and CDR2 FVKESK.

The chain recombines TRBV7-2 with TRBJ2-5, with 9 bases fitting TRBD1. From germline, CDR1 is SGHTA and CDR2 FQGNSA. The CDR3 has 14 amino acids. The J segment lost 4 bases and the V segment lost 8 bases, leaving 8 bases of the junction unmatched. The chain's CDR3 is CASARDRAGETQYF. DNA of the CDR3: TGTGCCAGCGCGCGGGACAGGGCGGGAGAGACCCAGTACTTC.

This rearrangement joins TRBV6-5 to TRBJ1-1; D remains ambiguous. CDR1 MNHEY and CDR2 SVGAGI come from the germline V gene. V gave up 4 bases and J gave up 7 bases, with 10 bases separating them. CDR3 length: 12 residues. Here the CDR3 reads CASSSSRGEAFF. CDR3 DNA sequence: TGTGCCAGCAGTTCCTCCCGAGGTGAAGCTTTCTTT.

This chain uses TRBV7-6 with TRBJ2-5, with 7 bases that match TRBD2. The CDR3 runs to 14 residues. CDR1 SGHVS and CDR2 FNYEAQ come from the germline V gene. The V segment lost 4 bases and the J segment 5 bases; nucleotides outside the gene matches: 7. CDR3 sequence: CASSWGGNRETQYF. As DNA, the CDR3 is TGTGCCAGCAGCTGGGGAGGGAATCGGGAGACCCAGTACTTC.

Comment on this clone: One end of the junction is discordant with germline, which a read error may explain. The chain carries TRBV7-3 and TRBJ2-3; TRBD2 matches at 7 bases. Germline-derived CDR1 and CDR2 are SGHTA and FQGTGA. The CDR3 runs to 15 residues. DNA for the CDR3: TGTGCCGGCAGCTTTAGCGGGCGCAGCACAGATACGCAGTATTTT. This sequence encodes CAGSFSGRSTDTQYF. The whole variable domain, remainder taken from reference TRBV7-3 and TRBJ2-3, is GAGVSQTPSNKVTEKGKYVELRCDPISGHTALYWYRQSLGQGPEFLIYFQGTGAADDSGLPNDRFFAVRPEGSVSTLKIQRTERGDSAVYLCAGSFSGRSTDTQYFGPGTRLTVL.

J is TRBJ1-1 and V is TRBV7-9, with a weak D call TRBD1 (6 bases). V lost 6 bases and J lost 5, with 10 bases in between. Per germline, CDR1 SEHNR and CDR2 FQNEAQ (reference sequence). The CDR3 has 12 residues. This CDR3 reads CASRYQGTEAFF. The CDR3 DNA is TGTGCCAGCAGGTATCAGGGGACTGAAGCTTTCTTT. The whole variable domain, filled in from reference TRBV7-9 and TRBJ1-1, reads DTGVSQNPRHKITKRGQNVTFRCDPISEHNRLYWYRQTLGQGPEFLTYFQNEAQLEKSRLLSDRFSAERPKGSFSTLEIQRTEQGDSAMYLCASRYQGTEAFFGQGTRLTVV.

The chain recombines TRBV28 with TRBJ2-5; 11 bases agree with TRBD2. CDR1 and CDR2 (germline): MDHEN, SYDVKM. The CDR3 totals 17 residues. The V and J ends lost 5 bases and 4 bases, in that order; junction bases with no gene match: 12. CDR3 bases: TGTGCCAGCAGTACGACTAGCGGGAATCGGGCGGGAGAGACCCAGTACTTC. It specifies CASSTTSGNRAGETQYF.

This sequence joins TRBV18 and TRBJ2-3, with TRBD2 matching 7 bases. Germline V lookup: CDR1 KGHSH, CDR2 LQKENI. The V segment lost 5 bases and the J segment 2 bases; nucleotides outside the gene matches: 10. The CDR3 runs to 16 residues. CDR3 coding DNA: TGTGCCAGCTCAAGGTCCCCTAGCGGTGTCACAGATACGCAGTATTTT. Translated: CASSRSPSGVTDTQYF.

The chain has TRBV7-2 and TRBJ1-5; no clear D. Trimming removed 9 bases at V and 4 bases at J, with 16 bases between. This CDR3 spans 14 amino acids. The germline V gene has CDR1 SGHTA and CDR2 FQGNSA. The CDR3 here is CASKLRGGNQPQHF. CDR3 nucleotide sequence: TGTGCCAGTAAGCTCCGGGGAGGGAATCAGCCCCAGCATTTT.

This chain connects TRBV4-2 to TRBJ2-6; TRBD1 might be the D (8 bases). The CDR3 is 18 amino acids. The V gene's germline CDR1 is LGHNA and CDR2 YNFKEQ. Trimming cost V 3 bases and J 2 bases, with 17 bases left between them. The CDR3 coding sequence is TGTGCCAGCAGCCAGCGGGGGACAGGTAAAACTGGGGCCAACGTCCTGACTTTC. Protein product: CASSQRGTGKTGANVLTF.

V and J are TRBV5-4 and TRBJ2-1; 7 bases agree with TRBD1. The CDR3 totals 14 residues. CDR1 and CDR2 (germline): SGHNT, YYREEE (reference sequence). Trimming at V came to 4 bases and at J to 10 bases, leaving 11 bases not matched to a gene. This CDR3 is CASSHQWDSKEQFF. The CDR3 DNA reads as TGTGCCAGCAGCCACCAATGGGACAGTAAGGAGCAGTTCTTC.

The chain carries TRBV5-1 and TRBJ1-1; D gene unclear. V shed 0 bases and J shed 2 bases, with 11 bases lying between them. CDR3 length: 15 amino acids. Germline V gene lookup returns CDR1 SGHRS and CDR2 YFSETQ. CDR3 sequence reads: CASSLALSPNTEAFF. CDR3 DNA: TGCGCCAGCAGCTTGGCCTTGAGTCCTAACACTGAAGCTTTCTTT.

V is TRBV9 and J is TRBJ1-1; weak D call: TRBD1 (6 bases). CDR1 SGDLS and CDR2 YYNGEE come from the germline V gene. V was shortened by 3 bases and J by 3 bases, with 18 bases between the two germline ends. The CDR3 extends over 16 amino acids. The CDR3 coding sequence is TGTGCCAGCAGCGAGGGGGACGGACTCACGGACACTGAAGCTTTCTTT. Translation gives CASSEGDGLTDTEAFF.

The J gene is TRBJ1-6, the V gene TRBV6-1, with D tentatively TRBD1 (6 bases). Trimming shortened V by 4 bases and J by 7 bases, and 11 bases separated the two germline ends. This CDR3 is 14 amino acids long. CDR1 MNHNS and CDR2 SASEGT come from the germline V gene. CDR3 nucleotides: TGTGCCAGCAGTGTGGGTACAGGGAATTCACCCCTCCACTTT. Its protein is CASSVGTGNSPLHF.

The V gene is TRBV13, the J gene TRBJ2-1, with TRBD1 identical over 7 bases. Germline V gene sequence: CDR1 PRHDT, CDR2 FYEKMQ (reference sequence). There are 15 residues in the CDR3. V shed 3 bases, J shed 3 bases, and the junction held 5 bases outside the gene matches. DNA for the CDR3: TGTGCCAGCAGCTTTCCCACAGGGGACTACAATGAGCAGTTCTTC. Its protein product is CASSFPTGDYNEQFF.

The chain has TRBV30 and TRBJ2-5, with 7 bases matching TRBD1. The CDR3 runs to 16 residues. Germline CDR1 and CDR2: GTSNPN and SVGIG (reference sequence). V was pared by 2 bases and J by 11 bases, with 20 bases of the junction left unmatched. The CDR3 region is CAWSRFGQAPSYKQYF. The CDR3, as DNA: TGTGCCTGGAGTAGATTCGGACAGGCCCCTTCCTACAAGCAGTACTTC. Supplemented by reference TRBV30 and TRBJ2-5, the full variable domain reads SQTIHQWPATLVQPVGSPLSLECTVEGTSNPNLYWYRQAAGRGLQLLFYSVGIGQISSEVPQNLSASRPQDRQFILSSKKLLLSDSGFYLCAWSRFGQAPSYKQYFGPGTRLLVL.